This T cell receptor (beta chain) emerged from a study of blood T cell repertoires in COVID-19. Looking at the study overall: Nucleic acid was either cDNA or gDNA, and it came from T cells, B-cell-depleted T cells, or PBMCs.

Assay: immunoSEQ multiplex PCR; the TCRdb copy retains only in-frame clones and omits some. The sample records about 99,000 clones, around 87% being singletons. The CDR3 contains 12 residues. V lost 2 bases to trimming and J lost 4 bases, with 6 bases between them. Per the germline V gene, CDR1 is SGHRS and CDR2 is YFSETQ. What was sequenced was peripheral blood. The chain employs TRBV5-1 and TRBJ2-5, with D hard to call. The sequence was obtained from a man between 45 and 60 years old with acute or convalescent COVID-19. This CDR3 is CASSFGGETQYF. CDR3 DNA: TGCGCCAGCAGCTTCGGCGGAGAGACCCAGTACTTC.